The rows below give T cell receptor beta chains drawn from one sample of a study of read filtering for tumor transcriptome and immune sequencing. MiXCR was run by TCRdb on the reads, yielding one entry per CDR3 protein. Of tens of thousands of distinct CDR3 sequences listed, approximately 22% were seen once; the top ten hold about a sixth. Sequenced sample: a population of CD138-negative cells sorted from bone marrow. These TCRs come from a donor aged 40 or over with multiple myeloma. Each CDR3 is given with its conserved first and last residue. The D gene is left open where the match is weak. Some rows have no size entry. The others give once, few or many, or a class for an expanded clone.

cdr3_length,v_call,clone_size,j_call,d_call,cdr3_aa,cdr3_nt
15,TRBV11-2,few,TRBJ2-1,TRBD2,CASSLVPGTSDEQFF,TGTGCCAGCAGCTTAGTTCCCGGGACTAGCGATGAGCAGTTCTTC
17,TRBV4-1,many,TRBJ2-5,.,CASSQDPLKYSEETQYF,TGCGCCAGCAGCCAAGACCCGCTCAAATACTCCGAAGAGACCCAGTACTTC
15,TRBV27,.,TRBJ2-7,.,CASSLRESGPYEQYF,TGTGCCAGCAGTTTACGGGAGTCGGGACCCTACGAGCAGTACTTC
11,TRBV28,many,TRBJ2-7,.,CASLLGYEQYF,TGTGCCAGTCTTTTAGGGTACGAGCAGTACTTC
16,TRBV29-1,.,TRBJ2-2,.,CSVAKGCGIGTGELFF,TGCAGTGTTGCCAAAGGGTGCGGGATAGGGACCGGGGAGCTGTTTTTT
19,TRBV20-1,.,TRBJ2-5,TRBD2,CSARDWGVLAGNLVETQYF,TGCAGTGCTAGAGATTGGGGGGTGCTAGCGGGAAATCTAGTGGAGACCCAGTACTTC
15,TRBV20-1,many,TRBJ2-1,TRBD2,CSALSGRSLYNEQFF,TGCAGTGCACTTAGCGGGAGGTCCCTCTACAATGAGCAGTTCTTC
21,TRBV19,many,TRBJ2-2,TRBD2,CASSIDRAGTSGSANTGELFF,TGTGCCAGTAGTATAGATCGGGCGGGGACTAGCGGGAGTGCGAACACCGGGGAGCTGTTTTTT
14,TRBV5-1,many,TRBJ1-1,.,CASSLDSANTEAFF,TGCGCCAGCAGCTTGGACTCAGCCAACACTGAAGCTTTCTTT
14,TRBV2,many,TRBJ2-2,.,CASSKYRNTGELFF,TGTGCCAGCAGTAAATACAGGAACACCGGGGAGCTGTTTTTT
14,TRBV19,many,TRBJ2-2,TRBD2,CASKAGGNTGELFF,TGTGCCAGTAAAGCGGGAGGAAACACCGGGGAGCTGTTTTTT
14,TRBV5-1,many,TRBJ2-7,.,CASSLGGSPYEQYF,TGCGCCAGCAGCTTGGGTGGGAGCCCCTACGAGCAGTACTTC
13,TRBV23-1,few,TRBJ2-5,.,CASSPSPQETQYF,TGCGCCAGCAGTCCCTCCCCCCAAGAGACCCAGTACTTC
16,TRBV6-1,.,TRBJ1-3,.,CASSETGTPTGNTIYF,TGTGCCAGCAGTGAGACGGGGACACCTACTGGAAACACCATATATTTT
17,TRBV9,many,TRBJ2-1,TRBD2,CASSVAVGGRSDNEQFF,TGTGCCAGCAGCGTAGCTGTCGGCGGGAGGAGCGACAATGAGCAGTTCTTC
12,TRBV9,many,TRBJ2-1,.,CASSPGYNEQFF,TGTGCCAGCAGCCCCGGATACAATGAGCAGTTCTTC
16,TRBV19,large,TRBJ2-1,.,CASSIAPARSYNEQFF,TGTGCCAGTAGTATAGCACCGGCTCGATCCTACAATGAGCAGTTCTTC
15,TRBV2,few,TRBJ2-1,TRBD1,CASSDRDRGRDEQFF,TGTGCCAGCAGTGACCGGGACAGGGGAAGAGATGAGCAGTTCTTC
15,TRBV18,many,TRBJ2-1,.,CASSPFGGTYNEQFF,TGTGCCAGCTCACCCTTCGGGGGAACATACAATGAGCAGTTCTTC
15,TRBV19,few,TRBJ2-7,.,CASSPPGLGSYEQYF,TGTGCCAGTAGCCCACCGGGACTCGGGTCCTACGAGCAGTACTTC
15,TRBV28,many,TRBJ1-5,.,CASSPRGGSNQPQHF,TGTGCCAGCAGTCCCCGTGGGGGGAGCAATCAGCCCCAGCATTTT
14,TRBV20-1,many,TRBJ2-1,.,CSASIMGSYNEQFF,TGCAGTGCTAGTATAATGGGCTCCTACAATGAGCAGTTCTTC
13,TRBV3-1,many,TRBJ2-7,TRBD2,CASSTSGSNEQYF,TGTGCCAGCTCGACTAGCGGGAGCAACGAGCAGTACTTC
11,TRBV10-3,many,TRBJ2-2,.,CAISVTGELFF,TGTGCCATCAGTGTGACCGGGGAGCTGTTTTTT